One sample yielded the 5 T cell receptor beta chains listed below, sequenced in a study of cytomegalovirus exposure and HLA in healthy donors. A multiplex PCR was run with 60 Vbeta primers and 13 Jbeta primers. The repertoire was sequenced with immunoSEQ multiplex PCR; TCRdb's copy has only in-frame clones and lacks some. The data show over 150,000 clones, roughly four fifths seen once. Sequencing used PBMCs. All receptors come from a man aged 50 or older in good health and CMV-seronegative.

The V call is TRBV7-2, the J call TRBJ2-3; 7 bases are a match to TRBD2. The V gene end was trimmed by 5 bases and the J gene end by 5 bases; junction bases not matched to a gene: 10. The CDR3 sequence is 15 residues long. Germline lookup yields CDR1 SGHTA and CDR2 FQGNSA. The CDR3 loop reads CASSPFAGVGDTQYF. Written as DNA, the CDR3 is TGTGCCAGCAGCCCCTTCGCGGGGGTCGGAGATACGCAGTATTTT.

The CDR3 nucleotides are TGTGCCAGCAGTTTACTCGCAGGGGGATACGAGCAGTACTTC. Amino acid sequence: CASSLLAGGYEQYF. This rearrangement joins TRBV28 to TRBJ2-7; 7 nucleotides align to TRBD1. The trim removed 2 bases at V and 4 bases at J, leaving 5 bases unmatched. CDR3 length: 14 residues. The germline V gene has CDR1 MDHEN and CDR2 SYDVKM.

The chain couples TRBV10-3 to TRBJ2-5, with 7 bases identical to TRBD1. Germline assignment: CDR1 ENHRY and CDR2 SYGVKD. J lost 2 bases, V lost 9 bases, and 3 bases had no gene match. The CDR3 loop spans 12 amino acids. CDR3 in amino acids: CAMGQSQETQYF. As DNA, the CDR3 is TGTGCCATGGGACAGTCACAAGAGACCCAGTACTTC.

This chain joins TRBV18 and TRBJ2-2, with D possibly being TRBD2 (6 bases). Between the trimmed V and J ends, which lost 3 bases and 6 bases, there was a span of 14 bases. The CDR3 spans 15 residues. Germline loops: CDR1 KGHSH, CDR2 LQKENI. The CDR3 DNA reads TGTGCCAGCTCACCGTCCCGGGGGTCATCCGGGGAGCTGTTTTTT. Its translation is CASSPSRGSSGELFF.

V gene TRBV13 combines with J gene TRBJ2-3; perhaps TRBD1 as D (5 bases). V shed 5 bases and J shed 0 bases, with 9 bases lying between them. Germline assignment: CDR1 PRHDT and CDR2 FYEKMQ (reference sequence). The CDR3 spans 14 residues. The CDR3 sequence is CASSRDSSTDTQYF. CDR3 DNA: TGTGCCAGCAGCCGCGACAGTAGCACAGATACGCAGTATTTT.